The rows below give T cell receptor beta chains drawn from one sample of a study of cytomegalovirus exposure and HLA in healthy donors. The table came from immunoSEQ multiplex PCR; TCRdb's copy has only in-frame clones and leaves some out. The sample has over 150,000 clones, around 68% seen once; the top ten hold roughly 1.4%. Sequencing was carried out using PBMCs. The receptor source for this set is a man aged 45-65 years in good health and CMV-seronegative. CDR3s include the opening cysteine and the closing phenylalanine or tryptophan. A D gene is named only where the DNA matches it firmly. Size values are once, few and many counts, or a class for expanded clones, and some rows have none.

v_gene	j_gene	abundance	d_gene	CDR3aa	CDR3nt
TRBV5-6	TRBJ1-6	few	TRBD1	CASSWRQGNSPLHF	TGTGCCAGCAGCTGGCGACAGGGTAATTCACCCCTCCACTTT
TRBV28	TRBJ2-5	-	TRBD2	CASREGRETQYF	TGTGCCAGCCGGGAGGGGCGGGAGACCCAGTACTTC
TRBV19	TRBJ1-4	-	-	CASHGQNEKLFF	TGTGCCAGTCACGGACAGAATGAAAAACTGTTTTTT
TRBV7-6	TRBJ1-2	-	-	CASSFGGNYGYTF	TGTGCCAGCAGCTTCGGAGGGAACTATGGCTACACCTTC
TRBV7-3	TRBJ2-3	-	TRBD1	CASSLGTGLTDTQYF	TGTGCCAGCAGCTTAGGGACAGGACTCACAGATACGCAGTATTTT
TRBV5-4	TRBJ1-2	-	-	CASSFAGTHYYGYTF	TGTGCCAGCAGCTTCGCCGGGACACACTACTATGGCTACACCTTC
TRBV19	TRBJ2-5	-	-	CASSIPGGETQYF	TGTGCCAGTAGTATACCAGGGGGGGAGACCCAGTACTTC
TRBV7-2	TRBJ1-4	few	TRBD1	CASSPDRGNEKLFF	TGTGCCAGCAGCCCGGACAGGGGAAATGAAAAACTGTTTTTT
TRBV7-2	TRBJ2-7	-	-	CASSLASQEGYYEQYF	TGTGCCAGCAGCTTAGCGTCCCAGGAGGGGTACTACGAGCAGTACTTC
TRBV28	TRBJ1-2	-	TRBD1	CASRQQGAVGYTF	TGTGCCAGCAGGCAACAGGGGGCCGTAGGCTACACCTTC
TRBV7-9	TRBJ2-5	-	TRBD2	CASSTSGGDQETQYF	TGTGCCAGCAGCACTAGCGGGGGTGATCAAGAGACCCAGTACTTC
TRBV27	TRBJ2-7	-	TRBD1	CASSLTGFSYEQYF	TGTGCCAGCAGTCTGACAGGGTTCTCCTACGAGCAGTACTTC
TRBV5-1	TRBJ2-3	few	TRBD2	CASSLGLAGADTQYF	TGCGCCAGCAGCTTGGGACTAGCGGGAGCAGATACGCAGTATTTT
TRBV4-1	TRBJ2-7	-	TRBD1	CASSQVGTGITYEQYF	TGCGCCAGCAGCCAAGTAGGGACAGGGATAACCTACGAGCAGTACTTC
TRBV27	TRBJ1-2	-	TRBD1	CASRGTGRLYGYTF	TGTGCCAGCAGGGGGACAGGGCGTCTCTATGGCTACACCTTC